The present T cell receptor (beta chain) was sequenced within a study of OX40 agonist ivuxolimab in advanced cancers. As for the study in general: Ivuxolimab was delivered to patients intravenously every 2 weeks at doses spanning 0.01 to 10 mg/kg.

Sequenced by immunoSEQ multiplex PCR; TCRdb stores in-frame clones only, minus some. The data show roughly 80,000 clones, with around 93% seen just once and roughly 13% held by the top ten. The CDR3 totals 18 residues. V lost 4 bases and J lost 1, with 22 bases in between. Germline V gene lookup returns CDR1 PRHDT and CDR2 FYEKMQ (reference sequence). This TCR was recovered from an adult with an advanced solid tumor such as melanoma, head and neck, liver or kidney cancer. The rearrangement joins TRBV13 to TRBJ1-2; D gene ambiguous. The material was CD4+ or CD8+ T cells sorted from blood, obtained in a trial of the OX40 agonist ivuxolimab. CDR3 residues: CASSSFRTRGDNNYGYTF. The DNA for the CDR3 is TGTGCCAGCAGCTCATTCCGGACCAGAGGAGATAATAACTATGGCTACACCTTC.